A few counts support the clone carrying this TCR beta chain. Its antigen is still unknown. The CDR3 is 13 residues long. Germline loops: CDR1 SEHNR, CDR2 FQNEAQ (reference sequence). V lost 9 bases and J lost 7, with 18 bases in between. The source of the sample is a study of T-cell memory formation after mild COVID-19. cDNA libraries for TCR alpha and TCR beta, carrying sample barcodes and UMIs, came from 5'RACE with constant-segment primers. From the 5' RACE reads, TCRdb called clonotypes with MiXCR, one entry per CDR3 protein. The data contain 90,000 to 120,000 distinct CDR3 sequences, over 8.5% of them singletons. Regarding the study as a whole: CD4+ clones that contracted lay mainly in CM and EM; CD8+ ones lay in EMRA. A balance of CD4 and CD8 characterized clones contracting day 15 to 85, whereas later expanders leaned CD4+.

The origin of this receptor is a man aged 18 to 30 who had mild COVID-19 (a few samples of this study predate the infection). Cell type and time point are not known. V and J are TRBV7-9 and TRBJ1-2; perhaps TRBD1 as D (5 bases). Sequencing was carried out using PBMCs or a T cell subset sorted from them (not recorded which). Here the CDR3 DNA reads TGTGCCAGTGTCGTGTCAGGGAGCGGTGGCTACACCTTC. Amino acid sequence: CASVVSGSGGYTF.